Listed here is a single TCR beta chain. The data are from a study of blood T cell repertoires in COVID-19. Study overall: Donors in the United States, Italy and Spain gave samples during acute or convalescent COVID-19. Nucleic acid was either cDNA or gDNA, and it came from T cells, B-cell-depleted T cells, or PBMCs.

CDR1 and CDR2 (germline): SGHRS, YFSETQ. The CDR3 is 16 residues long. V lost 3 bases and J lost 3; bases outside the gene matches: 10. In the original processing: Reference gene primer amplification yielded estimated nucleated cell counts. Sequenced by immunoSEQ multiplex PCR; TCRdb stores in-frame clones only, minus some. V, J and clone size were drawn from that table, and D and trimming were deduced from the DNA. The sample records over 200,000 clones, roughly four fifths being singletons. The sequencing input was peripheral blood. J is TRBJ1-1 and V is TRBV5-1, with TRBD1 matching over 8 bases. This receptor was identified in a woman aged 40 to 55 with acute or convalescent COVID-19. Here the CDR3 reads CASSYLGQGLDTEAFF. The CDR3 DNA is TGCGCCAGCAGCTACCTTGGACAGGGACTCGACACTGAAGCTTTCTTT. The whole variable domain, filled in from reference TRBV5-1 and TRBJ1-1, reads KAGVTQTPRYLIKTRGQQVTLSCSPISGHRSVSWYQQTPGQGLQFLFEYFSETQRNKGNFPGRFSGRQFSNSRSEMNVSTLELGDSALYLCASSYLGQGLDTEAFFGQGTRLTVV.